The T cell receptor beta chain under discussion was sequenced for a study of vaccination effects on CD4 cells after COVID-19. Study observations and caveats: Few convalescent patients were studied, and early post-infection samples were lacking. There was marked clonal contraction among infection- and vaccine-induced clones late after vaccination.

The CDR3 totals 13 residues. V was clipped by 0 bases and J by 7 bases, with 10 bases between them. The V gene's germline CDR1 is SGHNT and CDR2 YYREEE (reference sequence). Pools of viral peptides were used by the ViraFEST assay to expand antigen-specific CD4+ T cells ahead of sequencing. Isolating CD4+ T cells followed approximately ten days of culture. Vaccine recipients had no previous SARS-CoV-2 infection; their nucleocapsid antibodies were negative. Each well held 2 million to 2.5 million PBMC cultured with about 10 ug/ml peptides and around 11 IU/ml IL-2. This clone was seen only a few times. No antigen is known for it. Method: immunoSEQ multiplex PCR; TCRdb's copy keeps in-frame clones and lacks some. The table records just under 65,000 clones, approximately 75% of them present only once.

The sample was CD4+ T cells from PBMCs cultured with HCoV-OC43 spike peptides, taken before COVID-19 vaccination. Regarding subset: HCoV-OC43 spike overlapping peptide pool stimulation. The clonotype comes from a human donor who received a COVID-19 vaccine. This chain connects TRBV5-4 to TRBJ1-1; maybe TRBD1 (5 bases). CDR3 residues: CASSLAPGDEAFF. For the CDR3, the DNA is TGTGCCAGCAGCTTGGCTCCGGGGGATGAAGCTTTCTTT.